These 11 T cell receptor beta chains were sequenced from one sample in a study of beta chain features in type 1 diabetes. As every portion of the isolated RNA was reverse transcribed, the sequencing read expressed TCRB transcripts. Clones were sequenced by immunoSEQ multiplex PCR, and TCRdb holds only the in-frame ones, with some missing. The profile covers 200,000 to 250,000 clones, with 68% appearing a single time and 0.053% taken by the ten largest. What was sequenced was naive CD4+ T cells from blood. These receptors originate from a man aged 25 to 40 in good health.

The rearrangement links TRBV29-1 to TRBJ2-7; D is unresolved. The germline V gene encodes CDR1 SQVTM and CDR2 ANQGSEA. There are 11 residues in the CDR3. V lost 5 bases and J 1 base, leaving 6 bases between the germline ends. The CDR3 is CSVRVSYEQYF. Written as DNA, the CDR3 is TGCAGCGTTAGGGTTTCCTACGAGCAGTACTTC.

The chain is built from TRBV21-1 and TRBJ2-5; the tabulated D call, TRBD1, remains unverified against the DNA. TRBV21-1 is assigned pseudogene status. This CDR3 spans 15 amino acids. CDR3 nucleotides: TGTGCCAGCAGCTCGCCGGGACAGACACAAGAGACCCAGTACTTC. Translation gives CASSSPGQTQETQYF.

The rearrangement uses TRBV27 and TRBJ2-1, with a weak D call TRBD2 (6 bases). V was trimmed by 5 bases and J by 8 bases, leaving 16 bases between them. CDR3 length equals 14 residues. Germline V gene lookup returns CDR1 MNHEY and CDR2 SMNVEV (reference sequence). CDR3 region: CASSHLTGRYEQFF. DNA of the CDR3: TGTGCCAGCAGTCACCTTACGGGGAGGTATGAGCAGTTCTTC.

The chain couples TRBV7-2 to TRBJ2-5, with D hard to call. CDR1 is SGHTA, CDR2 FQGNSA, per germline. The CDR3 has 13 amino acids. V was clipped by 1 base and J by 4 bases, with 7 bases between them. The CDR3 bases are TGTGCCAGCAGCTTAGGGCTTACAGAGACCCAGTACTTC. Protein product: CASSLGLTETQYF.

The chain has TRBV29-1 and TRBJ1-2; 9 bases are a match to TRBD1. V lost 4 bases and J lost 2; bases outside the gene matches: 8. Germline CDR1 is SQVTM and CDR2 is ANQGSEA. The CDR3 runs to 15 residues. CDR3 sequence: CSVADAGTGNYGYTF. CDR3 in DNA: TGCAGCGTTGCCGATGCCGGGACAGGGAACTATGGCTACACCTTC.

The V gene is TRBV29-1, the J gene TRBJ1-2; no clear D gene. The V end was cut by 2 bases, the J end by 14 bases, with 6 bases between. Looked up from germline, CDR1 is SQVTM and CDR2 is ANQGSEA. This CDR3 region has 8 residues. The CDR3 region has the DNA TGCAGCGTTGAATCTGGGACCTTC. It specifies CSVESGTF.

This clone was found a few times. The chain couples TRBV30 to TRBJ1-1, with D possibly TRBD1 on 6 matching bases. V was cut by 4 bases and J by 6 bases, with 12 bases left in between. Germline values: CDR1 GTSNPN, CDR2 SVGIG (reference sequence). The CDR3 contains 12 residues. CDR3 protein: CAWTGAGSEAFF. DNA for the CDR3: TGTGCCTGGACGGGGGCTGGGTCTGAAGCTTTCTTT.

The CDR3 is CASSQDLASGGNEQFF. The DNA of the CDR3 is TGCGCCAGCAGCCAAGATTTGGCTAGCGGAGGAAATGAGCAGTTCTTC. The V gene is TRBV4-3, the J gene TRBJ2-1; 7 bases fit TRBD2. Losses at the gene ends were 0 bases for V and 7 bases for J; bases not matched to a gene: 9. This CDR3 region has 16 residues. Germline values: CDR1 LGHNA, CDR2 YSLEER.

This chain uses TRBV30 with TRBJ1-1; D uncertain. The CDR3 extends over 10 amino acids. Germline-derived CDR1 and CDR2 are GTSNPN and SVGIG (reference sequence). V lost 3 bases and J lost 8, with 7 bases in between. The chain's CDR3 is CAWSGPEAFF. For the CDR3, the DNA is TGTGCCTGGAGCGGCCCCGAAGCTTTCTTT.

The CDR3 protein is CSVEDRDRSGANVLTF. The CDR3 DNA reads TGCAGCGTTGAAGATCGGGACAGATCTGGGGCCAACGTCCTGACTTTC. J is TRBJ2-6 and V is TRBV29-1; 7 nucleotides agree with TRBD1. This CDR3 has 16 amino acids. The junction had 3 bases not matched to a gene; V was cut back by 0 bases and J by 1 base. Germline V gene data show CDR1 as SQVTM and CDR2 as ANQGSEA.

V usage is TRBV2 and J usage is TRBJ1-2; D gene unclear. The germline V and J ends were trimmed by 7 bases and 6 bases, with 18 bases remaining between them. CDR1 is SNHLY, CDR2 FYNNEI, per germline. The CDR3 totals 14 residues. The CDR3 DNA sequence: TGTGCCAGCACCCTGACTTCGTCGAGAGATGGCTACACCTTC. This encodes CASTLTSSRDGYTF.